This T cell receptor (beta chain) came from a study of shared clonotypes between healthy human individuals. Using immunoSEQ multiplex PCR, the repertoire was profiled, and TCRdb retains in-frame clones only, with some absent. The sample has some 1 million clones; around 74% are singletons. The donor cohort consisted entirely of Caucasian adults residing in Nashville, Tennessee. Concerning this clone: Its antigen is unidentified.

Overall study results and limits: Expectations were that clonotype sharing among donors would be affected by sequencing depth. The sampled material consisted only of blood, and tissue repertoires are likely to differ. Generally, naive subsets came out with larger estimated richness than memory subsets.

Per germline, CDR1 MNHNS and CDR2 SASEGT. V dropped 0 bases and J dropped 4; count of bases not matched to a gene: 9. The CDR3 spans 17 residues. This receptor was obtained from a man between 18 and 35 years old in good health. Sequences were obtained from memory CD4+ T cells sorted from blood. Subset given: CD45RA-negative fraction. The chain links TRBV6-1 to TRBJ1-2; 9 nucleotides align to TRBD1. CDR3 DNA: TGTGCCAGCAGTGAAGCGCGGGGACAGGGTCTCCCCTATGGCTACACCTTC. This sequence encodes CASSEARGQGLPYGYTF.